These 2 T cell receptor beta chains came from one sample sequenced in a study of shared clonotypes between healthy human individuals. The table came from immunoSEQ multiplex PCR; TCRdb's copy has only in-frame clones and leaves some out. The sample has approximately 510,000 clones; approximately 85% are singletons. Source material: PBMCs. These receptors were obtained from a woman between 40 and 55 years old in good health. Some clones in this sample may be carry-over from other donors' samples.

A note on this clone: Relative to the germline gene, one junction end is altered; a read error may explain this. The V call is TRBV7-7, the J call TRBJ2-5, with a tentative D call TRBD1 (6 bases). CDR1 is SSHAT and CDR2 is FNYEAQ in the germline V gene (reference sequence). This CDR3 is built from 15 residues. The CDR3 loop is CASSTGHPLVETQYF. CDR3 nucleotides: TGTGCTAGCAGCACGGGACATCCCCTTGTGGAGACCCAGTACTTC.

V and J are TRBV5-1 and TRBJ2-1, with D perhaps TRBD1 (6 bases). CDR3 size: 15 residues. Trimming pared 0 bases from V and 6 bases from J, leaving 13 bases between. Germline-derived CDR1 and CDR2 are SGHRS and YFSETQ. The CDR3, as DNA: TGCGCCAGCAGCTTGGCACAGACAGGTGCCAATGAGCAGTTCTTC. Protein: CASSLAQTGANEQFF.